This record concerns one T cell receptor (beta chain) sequence. The antigen remains undetermined. With V trimmed by 8 bases and J by 5 bases, 15 bases remained unmatched. This CDR3 contains 16 residues. Per germline, CDR1 MGHDK and CDR2 SYGVNS. The data are from a study of cytomegalovirus exposure and HLA in healthy donors. Study details: Clustering assigned 81% of the roughly 380 genotyped donors to the Caucasian-associated ancestry cluster. Study-level points and caveats: The listing of about 150 TCR beta chains classed them as cytomegalovirus-associated.

Primers included in the PCR were 60 Vbeta and 13 Jbeta primers. This table comes from immunoSEQ multiplex PCR, and its TCRdb copy is limited to in-frame clones, with some not included. Among about 140,000 clones listed, around 72% were seen once. The TCR comes from a man aged 40-55 years in good health and CMV-seronegative. Sequencing used PBMCs. The chain links TRBV25-1 to TRBJ2-5; TRBD2 aligns across 9 bases. CDR3 residues: CASGEMRGGPGETQYF. The CDR3 DNA reads as TGTGCCAGCGGAGAAATGCGGGGGGGGCCGGGGGAGACCCAGTACTTC.